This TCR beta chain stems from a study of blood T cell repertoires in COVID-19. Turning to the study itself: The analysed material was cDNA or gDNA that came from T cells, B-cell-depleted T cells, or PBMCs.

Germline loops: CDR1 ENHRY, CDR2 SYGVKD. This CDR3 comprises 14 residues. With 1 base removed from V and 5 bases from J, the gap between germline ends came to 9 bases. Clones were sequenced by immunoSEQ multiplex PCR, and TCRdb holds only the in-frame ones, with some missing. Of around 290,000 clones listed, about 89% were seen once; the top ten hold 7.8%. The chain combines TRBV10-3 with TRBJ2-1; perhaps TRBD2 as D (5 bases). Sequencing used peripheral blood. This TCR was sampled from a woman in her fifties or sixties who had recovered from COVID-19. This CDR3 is CAISEFRGHNEQFF. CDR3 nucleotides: TGTGCCATCAGTGAGTTCCGGGGTCACAATGAGCAGTTCTTC.